This T cell receptor beta chain is drawn from a study of beta chain features in type 1 diabetes. In the study overall: Researchers looked at over 100,000,000 sorted cells across all samples.

Expressed TCRB transcripts were sequenced because the entire RNA isolate underwent reverse transcription. Assay used: immunoSEQ multiplex PCR; TCRdb lists only in-frame clones, some missing. This table holds about 660,000 clones, more than 13% found once. Study conclusions and caveats: TCRB CDR3s were moderately but significantly shorter in Type 1 diabetes patients in all four CD4+ subsets. More deletions and fewer insertions at VDJ junctions were seen in type 1 diabetes patients.

Concerning this clone: The antigen is not known.

The length of the CDR3 is 17 residues. V was trimmed by 0 bases and J by 0 bases, leaving 14 bases between them. Germline CDR1 is LGHNA and CDR2 is YNFKEQ. The sample was naive CD4+ T cells from blood. The genes are TRBV4-2 and TRBJ1-1; D unclear. This TCR came from a man aged 18 to 30 with type 1 diabetes. The CDR3 DNA sequence: TGTGCCAGCAGCCAAGATCTGGAACTGTTAATGAACACTGAAGCTTTCTTT. Its translation is CASSQDLELLMNTEAFF.